Ten or more counts support the clone carrying this TCR beta chain. The antigen remains undetermined. TCRalpha and TCRbeta libraries used 5'RACE with constant-segment primers and UMIs. MiXCR, applied by TCRdb to the 5' RACE reads, yields one record per CDR3 protein. The sample includes 500,000 to 550,000 distinct CDR3 sequences, roughly 20% of them seen just once. This sample is part of a study of T-cell memory formation after mild COVID-19. Overall study: TCR clusters showed largely donor specificity. Findings of the study overall: CD4/CD8 balance held among clones contracting day 15 to 85, and later expanders leaned CD4+. There was no confirmation that second-wave clones peaking on day 37 were SARS-CoV-2 specific.

The V and J ends lost 3 bases and 2 bases, in that order; junction bases with no gene match: 4. This CDR3 is 15 amino acids long. Material: PBMCs or a T cell subset sorted from them (not recorded which). The rearrangement uses TRBV12-3 or TRBV12-4 and TRBJ2-3; TRBD2 agrees at 8 bases. The TCR was taken from an adult woman who had mild COVID-19 (a few samples of this study predate the infection). Cell type and time point are not known. This CDR3 reads CASSLSLADTDTQYF. The CDR3 DNA is TGTGCCAGCAGTTTGTCACTAGCGGACACAGATACGCAGTATTTT.